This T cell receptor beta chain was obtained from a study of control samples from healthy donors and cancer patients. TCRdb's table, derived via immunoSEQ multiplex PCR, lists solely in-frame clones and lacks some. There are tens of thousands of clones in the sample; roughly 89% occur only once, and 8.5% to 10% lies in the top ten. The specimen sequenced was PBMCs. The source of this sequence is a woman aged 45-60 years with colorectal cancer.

As DNA, the CDR3 is TGTGCCAGTATCCTCGGAGCTAACTATGGCTACACCTTC. Translation: CASILGANYGYTF. The chain uses TRBV2 and TRBJ1-2; D call uncertain. Germline values: CDR1 SNHLY, CDR2 FYNNEI. The CDR3 runs 13 residues. The ends were cut back, 9 bases at V and 0 bases at J, with 11 bases in the middle. Complete variable domain (other parts from reference TRBV2 and TRBJ1-2): EPEVTQTPSHQVTQMGQEVILRCVPISNHLYFYWYRQILGQKVEFLVSFYNNEISEKSEIFDDQFSVERPDGSNFTLKIRSTKLEDSAMYFCASILGANYGYTFGSGTRLTVV.